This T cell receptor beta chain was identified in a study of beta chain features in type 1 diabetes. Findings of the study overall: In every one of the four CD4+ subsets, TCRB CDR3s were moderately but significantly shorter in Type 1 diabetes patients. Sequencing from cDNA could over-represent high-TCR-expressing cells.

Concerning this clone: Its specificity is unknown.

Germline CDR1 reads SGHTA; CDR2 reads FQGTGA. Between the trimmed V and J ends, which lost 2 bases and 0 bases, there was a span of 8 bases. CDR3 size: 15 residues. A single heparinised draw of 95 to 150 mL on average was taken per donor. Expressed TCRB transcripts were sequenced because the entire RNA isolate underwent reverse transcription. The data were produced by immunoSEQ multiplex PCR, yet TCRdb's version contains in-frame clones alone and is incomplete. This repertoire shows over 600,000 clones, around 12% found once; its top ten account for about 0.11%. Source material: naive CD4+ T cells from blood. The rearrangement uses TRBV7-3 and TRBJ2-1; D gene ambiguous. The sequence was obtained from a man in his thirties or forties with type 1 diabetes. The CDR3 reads CASSLQLFSYNEQFF. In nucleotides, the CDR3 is TGTGCCAGCAGCTTACAGCTCTTCTCCTACAATGAGCAGTTCTTC.